The 16 T cell receptor beta chains presented below share a single source sample, sequenced in a study of CD8+CD57+ T cells in acquired aplastic anemia. The study profiled TCR beta VDJ and CDR3 using genomic DNA as template. TCRdb reprocessed the reads with MiXCR, giving one entry per CDR3 protein. The repertoire includes roughly 190,000 distinct CDR3 sequences, less than 70% of them detected once, and approximately 15% sits in the top ten. The sample comprised sorted CD4+, CD8+, or CD8+CD57+ T cells (not recorded which) from PBMCs. Source of these receptors: a human donor in good health, serving as a control.

This clonotype occurred many times. The J gene is TRBJ2-3, the V gene TRBV6-5; 11 bases are shared with TRBD2. The germline gives CDR1 MNHEY, CDR2 SVGAGI. The V segment lost 7 bases and the J segment 2 bases; nucleotides outside the gene matches: 5. The length of the CDR3 is 15 residues. Written as DNA, the CDR3 is TGTGCCAGCACAGATAGCGGGGGGGTCACAGATACGCAGTATTTT. Protein product: CASTDSGGVTDTQYF.

The V gene is TRBV15, the J gene TRBJ1-1, with unresolved D. Trimming pared 5 bases from V and 0 bases from J, leaving 10 bases between. Per the germline V gene, CDR1 is LNHNV and CDR2 is YYDKDF (reference sequence). This CDR3 region has 14 residues. The CDR3 loop reads CATSHGRMNTEAFF. The CDR3 DNA reads as TGTGCCACCAGCCATGGACGGATGAACACTGAAGCTTTCTTT.

The V and J genes are TRBV20-1 and TRBJ2-3; D is perhaps TRBD1 or TRBD2 (5 bases each). Germline values: CDR1 DFQATT, CDR2 SNEGSKA (reference sequence). Trimming stripped 6 bases from V and 6 bases from J, with 34 bases between. The CDR3 sequence is 19 residues long. The CDR3 here is CSAHTSHPGTIRTSDTQYF. In nucleotides, the CDR3 is TGCAGTGCCCACACTTCCCACCCCGGGACCATCCGCACAAGTGATACGCAGTATTTT.

This clonotype appeared a single time. This chain connects TRBV20-1 to TRBJ2-4; a possible D gene is TRBD1 (5 bases). The CDR3 has 14 residues. Germline CDR1 reads DFQATT; CDR2 reads SNEGSKA (reference sequence). Here the CDR3 reads CSAGDLRGSDIQYF. For the CDR3, the DNA is TGCAGCGCTGGAGATCTAAGGGGCTCGGACATTCAGTACTTC.

This clonotype was found many times. This chain uses TRBV2 with TRBJ1-6; TRBD1 matches at 10 bases. Germline CDR1 SNHLY, CDR2 FYNNEI. V lost 6 bases and J lost 4; bases outside the gene matches: 6. The CDR3 length is 16 residues. CDR3 in DNA: TGTGCCAGCAGACCAATGGACAGGGGGTATAATTCACCCCTCCACTTT. It translates to CASRPMDRGYNSPLHF.

This clonotype occurred a few times. J is TRBJ2-2 and V is TRBV14; TRBD1 matches at 7 bases. Germline V CDR1 and CDR2: SGHDN, FVKESK. V shed 6 bases and J 4 bases; nucleotides not matched to a gene: 5. The CDR3 is 14 amino acids. CDR3 bases: TGTGCCAGCAGTCAGACAGGGCTCACCGGGGAGCTGTTTTTT. As protein: CASSQTGLTGELFF.

This clonotype was observed a single time. This rearrangement joins TRBV5-1 to TRBJ2-3; no firm D call. Germline CDR1 is SGHRS and CDR2 is YFSETQ. The V end lost 4 bases, the J end lost 4 bases, and 10 bases lay between the germline ends. This CDR3 contains 13 residues. The CDR3 DNA reads TGCGCCAGCAGCCTAGATATGCCAGATACGCAGTATTTT. It codes for CASSLDMPDTQYF.

The chain combines TRBV2 with TRBJ2-4; D is perhaps TRBD1 (7 bases). The CDR3 is made up of 15 amino acids. Germline-derived CDR1 and CDR2 are SNHLY and FYNNEI. V was trimmed by 5 bases and J by 7 bases, leaving 18 bases between them. The CDR3 reads CASSTDREAANIQYF. CDR3 sequence (DNA): TGTGCCAGCAGTACCGACAGGGAGGCGGCTAACATTCAGTACTTC.

Details on this clonotype: This may be a read error: a much more frequent sequence differs by one nucleotide. This chain links TRBV28 with TRBJ2-4; D remains unclear. Trimming pared 4 bases from V and 1 base from J, leaving 11 bases between. The V gene's germline CDR1 is MDHEN and CDR2 SYDVKM. The CDR3 extends over 15 amino acids. The CDR3 here is CASSSEPSAKNIQYF. CDR3 nucleotides: TGTGCCAGCAGTTCCGAACCATCGGCCAAAAACATTCAGTACTTC.

There are many counts of this clonotype. J is TRBJ1-4 and V is TRBV20-1; a possible D gene is TRBD1 (6 bases). CDR1 and CDR2 from the germline V gene are DFQATT and SNEGSKA (reference sequence). Trimming took off 2 bases at V and 2 bases at J, with 6 bases between the two ends. CDR3 length: 13 residues. CDR3 in DNA: TGCAGTGCTAGAAGGGGGACTAATGAAAAACTGTTTTTT. The encoded protein is CSARRGTNEKLFF.

This clonotype was observed many times. The chain joins TRBV7-3 to TRBJ2-3; TRBD1 matches 7 bases. With 5 bases clipped from V and 3 bases from J, the junction kept 5 bases outside the gene matches. CDR3 length: 14 residues. Germline values: CDR1 SGHTA, CDR2 FQGTGA. CDR3 bases: TGTGCCAGCAGCCCGGGACAGAGTACAGATACGCAGTATTTT. The encoded protein is CASSPGQSTDTQYF.

This clonotype was observed many times. The chain combines TRBV19 with TRBJ1-3; no firm D call. V dropped 7 bases and J dropped 0 bases, with 13 bases sitting between them. Germline V gene sequence: CDR1 LNHDA, CDR2 SQIVND (reference sequence). This CDR3 region has 15 residues. In DNA, the CDR3 is TGTGCCAGTATTCAGGACGGGATCTCTGGAAACACCATATATTTT. As protein: CASIQDGISGNTIYF.

The chain joins TRBV10-3 to TRBJ1-1; D perhaps matches TRBD1 (6 bases). The V end lost 4 bases, the J end lost 0 bases, and 18 bases lay between the germline ends. This CDR3 is 17 amino acids long. Germline-derived CDR1 and CDR2 are ENHRY and SYGVKD. The CDR3 loop is CAISGGQGPSLNTEAFF. The CDR3 DNA reads TGTGCCATCAGTGGGGGGCAGGGGCCATCGTTGAACACTGAAGCTTTCTTT.

This chain links TRBV20-1 with TRBJ2-1; TRBD2 agrees at 12 bases. Trimming removed 2 bases from V and 8 bases from J; junction bases left unmatched: 10. CDR1 is DFQATT and CDR2 is SNEGSKA in the germline V gene (reference sequence). This CDR3 contains 16 residues. CDR3 sequence reads: CSARTRLAGARDEQFF. The CDR3, as DNA: TGCAGTGCTAGAACCCGACTAGCGGGAGCACGGGATGAGCAGTTCTTC.

This clonotype has ten or more counts. The J gene is TRBJ1-2, the V gene TRBV19; the D is unclear. Germline V gives CDR1 LNHDA, CDR2 SQIVND (reference sequence). Deletions cut 2 bases from V and 4 bases from J, with 20 bases between. The CDR3 has 17 residues. This chain's CDR3 is CASSIPRPAMTGYGYTF. The CDR3 DNA is TGTGCCAGTAGTATACCCCGGCCCGCAATGACCGGCTATGGCTACACCTTC.

The rearrangement links TRBV24-1 to TRBJ2-5; TRBD2 is a possible D gene (6 bases). The length of the CDR3 is 16 residues. Per germline, CDR1 KGHDR and CDR2 SFDVKD. The V and J ends lost 12 bases and 1 base respectively, with 23 bases between them. As DNA, the CDR3 is TGTGCCCTCGAAACGGGGGAAATCGGTCGCCAAGAGACCCAGTACTTC. Translation gives CALETGEIGRQETQYF.